This record looks at one TCR beta chain sequence and its context. No antigen is known for it. The sample originates from a study of STAT3 mutations in large granular lymphocyte leukemia. General study results and limits: In T-cell large granular lymphocyte leukemia, about half of patients showed multiple immunodominant subclonotypes. In about 30% of the 18 patients, new TCR clonotypes emerged after therapy.

The V segment lost 4 bases and the J segment 7 bases; nucleotides outside the gene matches: 12. Germline assignment: CDR1 SGHAT and CDR2 FQNNGV. The CDR3 is 17 residues long. Only in-frame clones appear in the TCRdb table, and some are missing; sequencing was by immunoSEQ multiplex PCR. The sample lists under 5,500 clones, approximately 66% occurring once. V is TRBV11-2 and J is TRBJ2-2, with TRBD2 identical over 10 bases. Sequenced: peripheral blood mononuclear cells. The clonotype originates from a man between 60 and 75 years old with T-cell large granular lymphocyte leukemia. Some clones in this sample may be carry-over from other donors' samples. The CDR3 sequence is CASSWGSGGAAFGELFF. DNA for the CDR3: TGTGCCAGCAGCTGGGGGAGCGGGGGGGCGGCCTTCGGGGAGCTGTTTTTT.